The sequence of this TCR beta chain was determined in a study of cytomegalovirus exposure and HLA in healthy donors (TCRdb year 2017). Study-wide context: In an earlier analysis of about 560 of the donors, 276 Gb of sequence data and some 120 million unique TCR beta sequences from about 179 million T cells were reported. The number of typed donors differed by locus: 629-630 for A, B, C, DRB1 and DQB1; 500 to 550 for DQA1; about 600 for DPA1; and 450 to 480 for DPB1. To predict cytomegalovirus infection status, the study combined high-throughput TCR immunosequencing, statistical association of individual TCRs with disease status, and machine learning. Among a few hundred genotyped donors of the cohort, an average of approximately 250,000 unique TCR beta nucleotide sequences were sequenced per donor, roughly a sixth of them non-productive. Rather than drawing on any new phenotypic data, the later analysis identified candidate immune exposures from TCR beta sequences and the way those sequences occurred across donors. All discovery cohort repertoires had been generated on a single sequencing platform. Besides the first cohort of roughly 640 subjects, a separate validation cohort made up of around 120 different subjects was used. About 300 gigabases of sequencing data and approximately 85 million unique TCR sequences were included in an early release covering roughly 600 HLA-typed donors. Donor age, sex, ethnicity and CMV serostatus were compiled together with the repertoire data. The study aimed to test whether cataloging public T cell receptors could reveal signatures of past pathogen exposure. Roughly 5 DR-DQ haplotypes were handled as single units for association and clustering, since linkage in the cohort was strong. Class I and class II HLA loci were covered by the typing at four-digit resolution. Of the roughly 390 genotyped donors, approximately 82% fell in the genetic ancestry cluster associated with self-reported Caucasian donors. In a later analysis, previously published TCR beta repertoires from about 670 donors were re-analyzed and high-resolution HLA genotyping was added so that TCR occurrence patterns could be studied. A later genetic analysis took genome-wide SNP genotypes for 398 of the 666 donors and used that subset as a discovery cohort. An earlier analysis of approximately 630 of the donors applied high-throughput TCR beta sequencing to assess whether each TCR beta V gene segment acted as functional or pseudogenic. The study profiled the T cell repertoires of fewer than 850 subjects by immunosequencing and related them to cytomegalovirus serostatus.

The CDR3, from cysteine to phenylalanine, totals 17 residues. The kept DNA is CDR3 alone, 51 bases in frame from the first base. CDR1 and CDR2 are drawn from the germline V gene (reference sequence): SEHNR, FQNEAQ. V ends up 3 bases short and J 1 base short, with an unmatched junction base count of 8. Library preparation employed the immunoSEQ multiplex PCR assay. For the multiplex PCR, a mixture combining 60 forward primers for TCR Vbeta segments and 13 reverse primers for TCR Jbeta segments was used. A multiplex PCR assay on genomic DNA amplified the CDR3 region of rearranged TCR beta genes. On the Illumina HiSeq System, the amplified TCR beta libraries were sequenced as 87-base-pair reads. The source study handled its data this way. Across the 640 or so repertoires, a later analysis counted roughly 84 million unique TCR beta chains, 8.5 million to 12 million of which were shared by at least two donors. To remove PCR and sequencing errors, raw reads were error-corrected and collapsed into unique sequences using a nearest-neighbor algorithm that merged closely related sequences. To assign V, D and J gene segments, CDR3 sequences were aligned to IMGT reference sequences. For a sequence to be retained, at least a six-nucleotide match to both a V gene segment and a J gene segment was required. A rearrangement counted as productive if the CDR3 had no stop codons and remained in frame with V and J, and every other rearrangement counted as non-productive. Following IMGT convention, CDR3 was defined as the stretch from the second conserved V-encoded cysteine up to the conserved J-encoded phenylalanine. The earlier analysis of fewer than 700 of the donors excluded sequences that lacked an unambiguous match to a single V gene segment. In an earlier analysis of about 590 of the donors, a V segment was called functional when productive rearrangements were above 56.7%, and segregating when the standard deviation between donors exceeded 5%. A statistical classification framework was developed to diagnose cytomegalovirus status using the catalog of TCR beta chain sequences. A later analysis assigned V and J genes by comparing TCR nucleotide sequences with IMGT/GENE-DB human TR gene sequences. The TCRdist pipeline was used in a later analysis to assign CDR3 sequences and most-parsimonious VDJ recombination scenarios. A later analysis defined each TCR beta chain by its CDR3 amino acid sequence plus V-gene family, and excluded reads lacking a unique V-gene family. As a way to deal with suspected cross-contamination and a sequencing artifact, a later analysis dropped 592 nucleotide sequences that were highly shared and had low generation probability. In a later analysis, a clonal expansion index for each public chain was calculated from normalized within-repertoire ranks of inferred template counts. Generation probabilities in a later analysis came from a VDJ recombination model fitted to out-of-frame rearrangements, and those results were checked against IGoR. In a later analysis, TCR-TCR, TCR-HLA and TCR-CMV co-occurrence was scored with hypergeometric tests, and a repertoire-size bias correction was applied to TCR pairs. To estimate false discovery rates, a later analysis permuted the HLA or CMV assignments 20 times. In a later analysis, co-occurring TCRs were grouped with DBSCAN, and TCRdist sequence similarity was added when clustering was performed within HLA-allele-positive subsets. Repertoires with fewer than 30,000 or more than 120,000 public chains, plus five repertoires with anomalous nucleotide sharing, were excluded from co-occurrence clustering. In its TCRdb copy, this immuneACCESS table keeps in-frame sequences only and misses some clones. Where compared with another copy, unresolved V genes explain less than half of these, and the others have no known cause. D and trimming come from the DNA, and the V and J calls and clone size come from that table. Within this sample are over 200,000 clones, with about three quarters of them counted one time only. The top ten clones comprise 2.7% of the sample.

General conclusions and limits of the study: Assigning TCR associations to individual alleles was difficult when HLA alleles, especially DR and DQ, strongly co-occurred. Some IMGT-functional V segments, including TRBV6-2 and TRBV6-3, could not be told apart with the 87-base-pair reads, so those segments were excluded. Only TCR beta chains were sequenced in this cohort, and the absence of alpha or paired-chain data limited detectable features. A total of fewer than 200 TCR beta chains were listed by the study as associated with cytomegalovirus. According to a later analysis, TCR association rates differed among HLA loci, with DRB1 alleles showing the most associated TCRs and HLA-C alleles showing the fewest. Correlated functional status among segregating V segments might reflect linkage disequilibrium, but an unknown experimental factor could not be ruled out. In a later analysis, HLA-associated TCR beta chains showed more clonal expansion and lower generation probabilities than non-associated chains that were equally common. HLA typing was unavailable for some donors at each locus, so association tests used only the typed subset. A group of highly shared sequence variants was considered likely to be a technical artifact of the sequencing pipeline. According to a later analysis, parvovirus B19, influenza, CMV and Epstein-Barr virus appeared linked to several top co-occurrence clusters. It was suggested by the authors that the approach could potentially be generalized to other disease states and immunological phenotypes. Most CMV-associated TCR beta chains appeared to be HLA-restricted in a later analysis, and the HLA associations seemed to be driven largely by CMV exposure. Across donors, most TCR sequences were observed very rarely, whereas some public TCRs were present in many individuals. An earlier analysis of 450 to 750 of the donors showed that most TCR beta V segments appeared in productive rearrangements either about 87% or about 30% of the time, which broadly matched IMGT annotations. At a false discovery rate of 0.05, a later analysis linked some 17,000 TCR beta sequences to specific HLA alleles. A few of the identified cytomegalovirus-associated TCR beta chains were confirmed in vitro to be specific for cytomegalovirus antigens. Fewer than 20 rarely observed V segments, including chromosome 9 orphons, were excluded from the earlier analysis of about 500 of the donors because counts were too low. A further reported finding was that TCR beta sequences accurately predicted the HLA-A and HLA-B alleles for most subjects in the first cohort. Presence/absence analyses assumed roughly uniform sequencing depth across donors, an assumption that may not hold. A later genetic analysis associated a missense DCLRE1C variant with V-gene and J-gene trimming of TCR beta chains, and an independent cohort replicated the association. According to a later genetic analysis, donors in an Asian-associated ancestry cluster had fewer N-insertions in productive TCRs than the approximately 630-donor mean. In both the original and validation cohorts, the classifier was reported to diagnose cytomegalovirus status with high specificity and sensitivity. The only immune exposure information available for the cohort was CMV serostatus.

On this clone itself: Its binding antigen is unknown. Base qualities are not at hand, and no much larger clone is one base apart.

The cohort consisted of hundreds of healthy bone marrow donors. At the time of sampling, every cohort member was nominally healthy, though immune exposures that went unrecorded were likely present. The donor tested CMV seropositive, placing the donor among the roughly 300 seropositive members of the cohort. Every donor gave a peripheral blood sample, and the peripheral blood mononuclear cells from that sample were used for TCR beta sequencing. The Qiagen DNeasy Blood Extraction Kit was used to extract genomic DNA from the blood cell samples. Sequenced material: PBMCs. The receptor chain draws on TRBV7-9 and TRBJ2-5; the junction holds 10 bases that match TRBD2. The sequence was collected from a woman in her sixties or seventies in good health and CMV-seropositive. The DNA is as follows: TGTGCCAGCAGCTTCCTAACTAGCGGGGCTATCCAAGAGACCCAGTACTTC. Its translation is CASSFLTSGAIQETQYF.